The clone carrying this TCR beta chain was counted many times. The CDR3 extends 3 residues past the end of the read, so its final part is completed from the germline J gene. CDR3 length equals 14 residues. Germline-derived CDR1 and CDR2 are MNHEY and SVGEGT. With 2 bases clipped from V and 5 bases from J, the junction kept 6 bases outside the gene matches. This sample was included in a study of T cell clonality in common variable immunodeficiency. The protocol was immunoSEQ multiplex PCR, while the TCRdb copy is restricted to in-frame clones and leaves out a portion. There are approximately 50,000 clones in the sample, none observed a single time.

The clonotype was recovered from a person aged 18-70 years in good health. The source material was peripheral blood mononuclear cells. The rearrangement joins TRBV6-2 or TRBV6-3 to TRBJ2-7; TRBD2 aligns across 7 bases. CDR3 sequence: CASSYPGLVHEQYF. Partial CDR3 DNA: TGTGCCAGCAGTTACCCCGGACTAGTCCACGAG.